This TCR beta chain was recovered during a study of T cells in Graves' hyperthyroidism and ophthalmopathy. This clonotype was seen only a few times. Its antigen is unknown. Germline V gives CDR1 SEHNR, CDR2 FQNEAQ (reference sequence). The CDR3 sequence is 14 residues long. Deletions cut 5 bases from V and 6 bases from J, with 13 bases between. Regarding the study as a whole: Within blood appeared most thyroid clonotypes that had expanded above 0.001.

An absence of ophthalmopathy progression within 18 months meant stable Graves' hyperthyroidism. What was amplified from RNA transcripts were TCR beta CDR3 regions. The study used the HTBI primer set for a first-round RT-PCR of the TCR CDR3. Each CDR3 protein is one row after TCRdb ran MiXCR on the multiplex PCR reads. The data hold a few hundred thousand distinct CDR3 sequences, with 15% to 18% observed a single time. This rearrangement joins TRBV7-9 to TRBJ1-4, with no clear D. Material for sequencing was blood. The TCR was taken from a woman aged 25 to 39 with Graves' hyperthyroidism. CDR3 protein: CASSPASVDEKLFF. CDR3 sequence (DNA): TGTGCCAGCAGCCCGGCGTCAGTAGATGAAAAACTGTTTTTT.